This T cell receptor beta chain was sequenced in a study of blood T cell repertoires in COVID-19 (dated by TCRdb to the early 2020s). Regarding the research as a whole: Collaborator samples came from the United States, Italy and Spain and covered acute and convalescent phases of COVID-19. Samples were obtained from the ongoing ImmuneRACE study (first 160 participants) and from approximately 1,200 subjects provided by 6 global collaborators. Where HLA class I and class II types were available, the types were taken from metadata supplied by the sample provider, not from assay-based typing. The prospective study material was composed of cDNA or gDNA derived from T cells, B-cell-depleted T cells, or PBMCs. Subjects who had been exposed to COVID-19, were actively infected with it, or had recovered from it provided the deeply sampled blood TCRbeta repertoires that made up the dataset. A de-identified subject ID, COVID-19 status, age in years and sex were almost always included in the sample metadata. A freely available public database, intended as a resource for researchers studying the immune response to SARS-CoV-2, is where the repertoires were released. Points the paper makes about the study in general: The quantity of clinical and demographic metadata differed by source and by participant and was supplied without curation.

For CDR1 and CDR2, the germline V gene lists SGHRS and YFSETQ. Measured from the cysteine to the phenylalanine, the CDR3 is 14 residues long. The entry retains the CDR3 DNA only, 42 bases that are in frame from base 1. V is reduced by 4 bases and J by 3 bases, leaving a spacing of 11 bases between them. This clone was counted between two and nine times. What this receptor recognizes is not known. Base quality data are lacking; no much larger clone is found one base away. TCRbeta CDR3 regions were amplified from genomic DNA using the immunoSEQ Assay, a bias-controlled multiplex PCR. The authors' analysis ran thus. Within the assay, amplification of reference gene primers was used to estimate how many nucleated cells each sample contained. To quantify the absolute abundance of each unique TCRbeta CDR3 rearrangement, sequence reads were collapsed and filtered. For each sample, productive Simpson clonality was calculated as the square root of Simpson's diversity index across productive rearrangements. This is the immuneACCESS table as TCRdb keeps it, with only in-frame sequences that have V and J called. A part of the clones is gone; compared with another copy, unresolved V genes explain less than half, and the rest is unexplained. That table is the source of V, J and clone size, and D and trimming were worked out from the DNA. Within this sample are roughly 90,000 clones, with under 85% of them counted one time only. The ten largest account for more than 2% of the sample.

The collaborating institutions used their own protocols to collect whole blood in K2EDTA tubes. For TCRbeta analysis, collaborators shipped samples as frozen whole blood, isolated PBMCs, or DNA extracted from either of those sample types. The sequence was collected from a woman aged 65 to 85 with acute or convalescent COVID-19. The chain links TRBV5-1 with TRBJ2-1; the D gene is perhaps TRBD1, from 6 matching bases. Sample: peripheral blood. The encoded CDR3 is CASSQDSLYNEQFF. The sequenced DNA: TGCGCCAGCAGCCAGGACAGTCTCTACAATGAGCAGTTCTTC.